This T cell receptor (beta chain) was found in a study of identical twins. The V end lost 0 bases, the J end lost 7 bases, and 7 bases lay between the germline ends. This CDR3 comprises 12 residues. Germline V gene data show CDR1 as MNHEY and CDR2 as SVGAGI. TCRdb reprocessed the 5' RACE reads with MiXCR, giving one entry per CDR3 protein. Here the sample spans hundreds of thousands of distinct CDR3 sequences, around 8.6% being singletons. Comments on this clonotype: Its antigen is not identified.

Study-wide results and limits: The analysis was cross-sectional rather than longitudinal within donors.

Separately, the same data were catalogued under a study of yellow fever vaccine responses in identical twins.

The V and J genes are TRBV6-5 and TRBJ2-7; no firm D call. The sequenced material came from PBMCs. The TCR sequence derives from a woman aged 18 to 35 in good health. The CDR3 nucleotides are TGTGCCAGCAGTTACTCTGCCGGGGAGCAGTACTTC. This translates into CASSYSAGEQYF.